This is a list of T cell receptor beta chains from one sample in a study of shared clonotypes between healthy human individuals. The assay was immunoSEQ multiplex PCR, and TCRdb's table has in-frame clones only and misses some. This table has 550,000 to 750,000 clones, nearly 97% appearing once. Source material: naive CD8+ T cells sorted from blood. These receptors originate from a woman aged 25-40 years in good health. The CDR3 runs from the conserved cysteine through the conserved F or W. Each record gives: J gene, V gene, CDR3 protein.

TRBJ2-7	TRBV9	CASSYRELYEQYF
TRBJ2-3	TRBV4-1	CASSQDPSTSGHTDTQYF
TRBJ2-1	TRBV19	CASSPKTSGSFGEQFF
TRBJ2-3	TRBV7-9	CASSSLAESTDTQYF
TRBJ2-5	TRBV28	CASSFGGGTQETQYF
TRBJ1-2	TRBV10-1	CASSGNNEYGYTF
TRBJ2-1	TRBV14	CASSPYVGTLYNEQFF
TRBJ1-5	TRBV28	CASSLNWINQPQHF
TRBJ2-1	TRBV27	CASSPGTSGNTEQFF
TRBJ1-5	TRBV6-1	CASSEQAYSNQPQHF
TRBJ2-1	TRBV7-9	CASSPTSKLGNEQFF
TRBJ2-1	TRBV9	CASSPERVSINEQFF
TRBJ2-7	TRBV7-7	CASSICPGPRASPYEQYF
TRBJ2-7	TRBV10-3	CAISESGTGTSVNYYEQYF
TRBJ2-5	TRBV28	CASSFSGPGWTQYF
TRBJ2-3	TRBV9	CASSVDGTGSSTDTQYF
TRBJ2-7	TRBV2	CATSRDSSYEQYF
TRBJ1-1	TRBV7-8	CASSLAAGGWAEAFF
TRBJ2-3	TRBV5-5	CASSGGLAGDTQYF
TRBJ2-7	TRBV5-5	CASSLLESYEQYF
TRBJ2-1	TRBV11-2	CASSLGRISYNEQFF
TRBJ1-3	TRBV9	CASSVAFSDSQGDTIYF
TRBJ1-1	TRBV2	CASRTGAGRTEAFF
TRBJ2-7	TRBV28	CASSWNRGLTYEQYF
TRBJ1-1	TRBV27	CASSILGLTEAFF
TRBJ2-1	TRBV11-2	CASSYRDNEQFF
TRBJ2-7	TRBV28	CASSLGLAGADSYEQYF
TRBJ2-3	TRBV19	CASSIGDRGDTQYF
TRBJ2-5	TRBV7-8	CASSLTGVLETQYF
TRBJ1-5	TRBV6-1	CASSVSRGLWQPQHF
TRBJ2-5	TRBV28	CASEGLASQETQYF
TRBJ2-7	TRBV28	CASSRRLAGYEQYF
TRBJ2-7	TRBV28	CASSLGTSGIYEQYF
TRBJ1-1	TRBV10-2	CASSEDRAARIPEAFF
TRBJ2-7	TRBV28	CASETTGSTYEQYF
TRBJ1-3	TRBV28	CASSRTASSGNTIYF
TRBJ2-3	TRBV4-1	CASSPSPPGTGGTDTQYF
TRBJ2-1	TRBV27	CASSPSTGEVYNEQFF
TRBJ1-1	TRBV6-5	CASSYSRTGTTEAFF
TRBJ2-7	TRBV2	CASSAVQGASYEQYF
TRBJ1-1	TRBV28	CASSAYRGVAEAFF
TRBJ2-7	TRBV5-1	CASNPGSGSYEQYF
TRBJ2-3	TRBV14	CASSHTSGSLDTQYF
TRBJ1-2	TRBV27	CASSVDRDYGYTF
TRBJ2-3	TRBV7-6	CASSGRTGDTDTQYF
TRBJ2-1	TRBV4-1	CASSQGQLAGRRNEQFF
TRBJ2-1	TRBV27	CASRTSGGTYNEQFF
TRBJ1-1	TRBV5-5	CASSWEDTEAFF
TRBJ2-7	TRBV27	CASSSGTSGSYEQYF
TRBJ2-3	TRBV7-9	CASSLTAGGDTQYF
TRBJ2-7	TRBV10-2	CASSENRPYEQYF